This section outlines one TCR beta chain sequence together with its context. Germline assignment: CDR1 LNHDA and CDR2 SQIVND (reference sequence). With V trimmed by 5 bases and J by 6 bases, 9 bases remained unmatched. This CDR3 contains 15 residues. The PCR was carried out with 60 Vbeta primers and 13 Jbeta primers. Repertoires were generated with immunoSEQ multiplex PCR, while TCRdb's copy carries only in-frame clones and drops some. The data contain under 130,000 clones, 69% of them seen just once; the ten biggest clones take up 3.2%. This entry comes from a study of cytomegalovirus exposure and HLA in healthy donors.

Specimen: PBMCs. V is TRBV19 and J is TRBJ2-3; the match to TRBD1 covers 9 bases. This sequence was found in a man aged 25 to 40 in good health and CMV-seronegative. DNA of the CDR3: TGTGCCAGTAGTCGCCCCGGGACAGGGAAGGATACGCAGTATTTT. It is translated as CASSRPGTGKDTQYF.